This T cell receptor beta chain was obtained from a study of blood T cell repertoires in COVID-19. Study background: PBMCs, B-cell-depleted T cells, or T cells provided the cDNA or gDNA that made up the material.

Clones were read by immunoSEQ multiplex PCR, and TCRdb kept only the in-frame ones, dropping some. The sample has about 490,000 clones, 80% to 90% seen once. The CDR3 is made up of 16 amino acids. The V gene end was trimmed by 4 bases and the J gene end by 6 bases; junction bases not matched to a gene: 11. Germline assignment: CDR1 SGHTA and CDR2 FQGNSA. The specimen sequenced was peripheral blood. The V gene is TRBV7-2, the J gene TRBJ2-1; 8 nucleotides agree with TRBD2. The TCR was taken from a human donor in a cohort sampled during active COVID-19. Here the CDR3 reads CASSSPGLGVRNEQFF. The CDR3, as DNA: TGTGCCAGCAGCTCTCCGGGACTAGGGGTCCGCAATGAGCAGTTCTTC. Using reference TRBV7-2 and TRBJ2-1 for the parts outside the CDR3, the full variable domain is GAGVSQSPSNKVTEKGKDVELRCDPISGHTALYWYRQSLGQGLEFLIYFQGNSAPDKSGLPSDRFSAERTGGSVSTLTIQRTQQEDSAVYLCASSSPGLGVRNEQFFGPGTRLTVL.